The entry that follows covers one T cell receptor beta chain sequence. Its antigen is not known. All gene names here are mouse names. Read sequence stops 1 residue before the CDR3 end, and the germline J gene provides the missing end. Assay: immunoSEQ multiplex PCR; the TCRdb copy retains only in-frame clones and omits some. The table lists some 11,000 clones, more than 30% of them singletons, with under 2% in the top ten. Sample time point: mouse harvest day 7 after allogeneic transplant. The graft held 10^6 splenic CD5+ T cells and 10^7 T-cell-depleted bone marrow cells. The data belong to a study of tissue T cells after allogeneic stem cell transplantation. Broader study findings: Shared clones across patients were few; motif clustering revealed tissue-specific shared signatures. The study did not identify alloreactive or antigen-specific tissue TCRs, and some clones might be persisting host cells. Tissue-detected TCR repertoire was only partly captured by blood and spleen T cells.

The CDR3 has 12 amino acids. With 6 bases removed from V and 6 bases from J, the gap between germline ends came to 10 bases. Germline V lookup: CDR1 KGHPV, CDR2 FQNQEV (reference sequence). The clonotype originates from a female BALB/c mouse given C57BL/6 T cells with graft-versus-host disease after an allogeneic hematopoietic cell transplant. The chain joins TRBV26 to TRBJ2-5; possibly TRBD1 for D (6 bases). Input material: skin. The CDR3 DNA, read in part, is TGTGCCAGCAGGGCAGACAGGGACACCCAGTAC. Translation: CASRADRDTQY. The complete CDR3 protein is CASRADRDTQYF.